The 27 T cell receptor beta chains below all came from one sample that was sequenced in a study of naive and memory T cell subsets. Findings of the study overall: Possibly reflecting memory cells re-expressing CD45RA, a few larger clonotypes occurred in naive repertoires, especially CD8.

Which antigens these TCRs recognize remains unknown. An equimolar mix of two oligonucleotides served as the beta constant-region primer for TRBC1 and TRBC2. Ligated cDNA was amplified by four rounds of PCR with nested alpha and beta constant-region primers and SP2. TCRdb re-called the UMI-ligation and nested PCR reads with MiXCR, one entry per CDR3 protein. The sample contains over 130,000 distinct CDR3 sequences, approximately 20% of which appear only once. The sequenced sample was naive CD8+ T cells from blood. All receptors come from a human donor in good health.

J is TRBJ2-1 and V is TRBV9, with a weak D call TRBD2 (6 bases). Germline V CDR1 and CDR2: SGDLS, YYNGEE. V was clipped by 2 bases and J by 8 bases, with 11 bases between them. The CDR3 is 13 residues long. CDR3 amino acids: CASSVWGGDEQFF. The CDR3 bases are TGTGCCAGCAGCGTTTGGGGAGGCGATGAGCAGTTCTTC.

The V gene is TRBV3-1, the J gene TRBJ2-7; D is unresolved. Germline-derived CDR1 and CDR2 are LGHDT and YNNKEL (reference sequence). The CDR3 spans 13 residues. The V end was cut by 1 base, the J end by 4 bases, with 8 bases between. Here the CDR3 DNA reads TGTGCCAGCAGCCAAGTAGCCACTTACGAGCAGTACTTC. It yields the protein CASSQVATYEQYF.

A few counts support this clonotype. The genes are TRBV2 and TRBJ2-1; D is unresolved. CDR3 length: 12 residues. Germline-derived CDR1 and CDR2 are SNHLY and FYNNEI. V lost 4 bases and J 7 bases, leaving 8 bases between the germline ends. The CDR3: CASSGLRNEQFF. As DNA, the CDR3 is TGTGCCAGCAGTGGTCTCCGTAATGAGCAGTTCTTC. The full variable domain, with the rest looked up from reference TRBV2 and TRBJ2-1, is EPEVTQTPSHQVTQMGQEVILRCVPISNHLYFYWYRQILGQKVEFLVSFYNNEISEKSEIFDDQFSVERPDGSNFTLKIRSTKLEDSAMYFCASSGLRNEQFFGPGTRLTVL.

The CDR3 here is CATSDRYQETQYF. In DNA, the CDR3 is TGTGCCACCAGTGATCGATACCAAGAGACCCAGTACTTC. The chain links TRBV24-1 to TRBJ2-5; D remains ambiguous. V was clipped by 3 bases and J by 0 bases, with 4 bases between them. The CDR3 extends over 13 amino acids. Germline CDR1 KGHDR, CDR2 SFDVKD.

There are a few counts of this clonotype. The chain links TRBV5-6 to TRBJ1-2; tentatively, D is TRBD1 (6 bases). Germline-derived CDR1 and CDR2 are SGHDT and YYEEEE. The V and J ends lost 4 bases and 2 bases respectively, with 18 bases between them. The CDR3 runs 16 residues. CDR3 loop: CASSPGTRQENYGYTF. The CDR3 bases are TGTGCCAGCAGCCCGGGAACCAGACAGGAAAACTATGGCTACACCTTC. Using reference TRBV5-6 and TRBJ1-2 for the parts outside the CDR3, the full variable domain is DAGVTQSPTHLIKTRGQQVTLRCSPKSGHDTVSWYQQALGQGPQFIFQYYEEEERQRGNFPDRFSGHQFPNYSSELNVNALLLGDSALYLCASSPGTRQENYGYTFGSGTRLTVV.

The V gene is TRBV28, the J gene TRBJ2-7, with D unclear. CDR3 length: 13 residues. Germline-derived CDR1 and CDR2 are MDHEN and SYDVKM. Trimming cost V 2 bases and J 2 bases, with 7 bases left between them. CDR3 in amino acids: CASSLGVAYEQYF. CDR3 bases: TGTGCCAGCAGTTTAGGGGTCGCCTACGAGCAGTACTTC. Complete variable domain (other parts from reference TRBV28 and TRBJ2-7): DVKVTQSSRYLVKRTGEKVFLECVQDMDHENMFWYRQDPGLGLRLIYFSYDVKMKEKGDIPEGYSVSREKKERFSLILESASTNQTSMYLCASSLGVAYEQYFGPGTRLTVT.

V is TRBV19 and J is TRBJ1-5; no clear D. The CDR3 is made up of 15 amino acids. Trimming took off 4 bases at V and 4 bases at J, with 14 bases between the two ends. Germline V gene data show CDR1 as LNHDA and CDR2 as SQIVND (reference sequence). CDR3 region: CASSTDLDANQPQHF. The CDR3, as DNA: TGTGCCAGTAGTACGGACCTCGATGCGAATCAGCCCCAGCATTTT.

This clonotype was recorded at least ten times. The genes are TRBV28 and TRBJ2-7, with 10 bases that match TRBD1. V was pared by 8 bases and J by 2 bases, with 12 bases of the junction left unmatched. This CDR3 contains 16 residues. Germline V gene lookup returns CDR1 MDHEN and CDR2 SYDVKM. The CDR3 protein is CASALGTGVWPYEQYF. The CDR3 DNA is TGTGCCAGCGCCCTGGGGACAGGGGTTTGGCCCTACGAGCAGTACTTC.

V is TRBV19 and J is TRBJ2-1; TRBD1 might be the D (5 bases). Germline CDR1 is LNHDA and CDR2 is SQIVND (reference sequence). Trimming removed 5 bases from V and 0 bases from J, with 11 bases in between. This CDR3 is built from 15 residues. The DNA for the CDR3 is TGTGCCAGTAGTTTCGACAGTAGCTCCTACAATGAGCAGTTCTTC. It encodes CASSFDSSSYNEQFF.

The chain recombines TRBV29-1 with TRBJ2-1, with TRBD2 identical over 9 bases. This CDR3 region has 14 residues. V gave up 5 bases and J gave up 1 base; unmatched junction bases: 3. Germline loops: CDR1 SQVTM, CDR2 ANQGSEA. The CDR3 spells CSVLTSGSYNEQFF. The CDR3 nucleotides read TGCAGCGTTTTGACTAGCGGATCCTACAATGAGCAGTTCTTC.

The CDR3 is CASSHQTGDLSYEQYF. The CDR3 bases are TGTGCCAGCAGCCATCAAACAGGGGACTTATCCTACGAGCAGTACTTC. The chain recombines TRBV7-9 with TRBJ2-7; the D gene is possibly TRBD1 (7 bases). Trimming stripped 5 bases from V and 1 base from J, with 18 bases between. This CDR3 is 16 amino acids long. From germline, CDR1 is SEHNR and CDR2 FQNEAQ (reference sequence).

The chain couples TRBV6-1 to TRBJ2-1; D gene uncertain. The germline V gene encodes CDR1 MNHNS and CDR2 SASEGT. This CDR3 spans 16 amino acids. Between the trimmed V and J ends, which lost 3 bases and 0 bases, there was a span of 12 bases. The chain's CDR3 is CASSEAYGASYNEQFF. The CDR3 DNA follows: TGTGCCAGCAGTGAGGCTTACGGAGCCTCCTACAATGAGCAGTTCTTC.

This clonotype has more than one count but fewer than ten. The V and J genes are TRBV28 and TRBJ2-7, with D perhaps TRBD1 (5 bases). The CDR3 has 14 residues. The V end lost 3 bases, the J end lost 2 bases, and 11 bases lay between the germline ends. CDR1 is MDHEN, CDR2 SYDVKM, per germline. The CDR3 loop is CASSFDDRAYEQYF. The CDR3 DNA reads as TGTGCCAGCAGTTTTGACGACAGAGCCTACGAGCAGTACTTC.

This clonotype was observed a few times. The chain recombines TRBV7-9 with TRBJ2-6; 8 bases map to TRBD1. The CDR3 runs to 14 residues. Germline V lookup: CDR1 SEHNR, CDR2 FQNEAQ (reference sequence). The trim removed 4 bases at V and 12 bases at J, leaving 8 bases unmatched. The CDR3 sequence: CASSWDRSPGVLTF. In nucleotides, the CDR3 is TGTGCCAGCAGCTGGGACAGGTCGCCGGGCGTCCTGACTTTC. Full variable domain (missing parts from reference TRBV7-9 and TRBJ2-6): DTGVSQNPRHKITKRGQNVTFRCDPISEHNRLYWYRQTLGQGPEFLTYFQNEAQLEKSRLLSDRFSAERPKGSFSTLEIQRTEQGDSAMYLCASSWDRSPGVLTFGAGSRLTVL.

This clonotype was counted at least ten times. In nucleotides, the CDR3 is TGCAGCGTTGACCCGGACGGCTCCTACGAGCAGTACTTC. This gives the protein CSVDPDGSYEQYF. The gene calls are TRBV29-1 and TRBJ2-7; no firm D call. Germline assignment: CDR1 SQVTM and CDR2 ANQGSEA. CDR3 size: 13 residues. The germline V and J ends were trimmed by 3 bases and 0 bases, with 9 bases remaining between them.

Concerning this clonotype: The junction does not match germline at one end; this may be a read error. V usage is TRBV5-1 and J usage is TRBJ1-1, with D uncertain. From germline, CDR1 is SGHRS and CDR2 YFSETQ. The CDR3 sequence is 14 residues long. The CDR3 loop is CASCLGEGNTEAFF. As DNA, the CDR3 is TGCGCCAGCTGCTTGGGAGAGGGGAACACTGAAGCTTTCTTT.

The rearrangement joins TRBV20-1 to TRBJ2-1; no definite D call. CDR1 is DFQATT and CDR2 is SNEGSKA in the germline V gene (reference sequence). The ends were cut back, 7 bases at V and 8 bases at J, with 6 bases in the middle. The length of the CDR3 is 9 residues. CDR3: CSVSDEQFF. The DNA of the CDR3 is TGCAGTGTGTCGGATGAGCAGTTCTTC.

CDR3: CASSRGRGLRTSYEQYF. CDR3 nucleotide sequence: TGTGCCAGCAGCCGTGGCCGCGGACTCCGGACCTCCTACGAGCAGTACTTC. The chain is built from TRBV12-3 or TRBV12-4 and TRBJ2-7, with a tentative D call TRBD2 (5 bases). V lost 6 bases to trimming and J lost 0 bases, with 21 bases between them. This CDR3 has 17 amino acids.

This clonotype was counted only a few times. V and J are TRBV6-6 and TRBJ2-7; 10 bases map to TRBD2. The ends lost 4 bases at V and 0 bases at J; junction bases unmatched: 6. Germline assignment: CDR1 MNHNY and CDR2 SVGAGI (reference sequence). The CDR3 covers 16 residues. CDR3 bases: TGTGCCAGCAGTTTAACTAGCGGGACAAGCTCCTACGAGCAGTACTTC. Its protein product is CASSLTSGTSSYEQYF.

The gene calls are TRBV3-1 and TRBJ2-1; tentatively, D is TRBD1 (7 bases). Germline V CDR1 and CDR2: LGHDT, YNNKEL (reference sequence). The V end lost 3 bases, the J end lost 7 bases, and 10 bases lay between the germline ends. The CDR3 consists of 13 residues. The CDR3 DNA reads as TGTGCCAGCAGCCATGCAGGGGGGAATGAGCAGTTCTTC. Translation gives CASSHAGGNEQFF.

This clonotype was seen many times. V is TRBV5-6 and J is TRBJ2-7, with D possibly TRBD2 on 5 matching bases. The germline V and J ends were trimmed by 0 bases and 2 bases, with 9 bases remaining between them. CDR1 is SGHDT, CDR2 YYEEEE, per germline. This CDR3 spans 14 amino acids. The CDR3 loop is CASSLDRGAYEQYF. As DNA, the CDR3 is TGTGCCAGCAGCTTGGATCGGGGAGCCTACGAGCAGTACTTC.

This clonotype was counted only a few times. Here the CDR3 reads CASSSYYGTGEETQYF. CDR3 nucleotide sequence: TGTGCCAGCAGTTCCTACTACGGGACAGGGGAGGAGACCCAGTACTTC. V gene TRBV27 combines with J gene TRBJ2-5; 10 bases line up with TRBD1. Trimming removed 4 bases from V and 5 bases from J; junction bases left unmatched: 10. The germline V gene has CDR1 MNHEY and CDR2 SMNVEV (reference sequence). The CDR3 runs to 16 residues.

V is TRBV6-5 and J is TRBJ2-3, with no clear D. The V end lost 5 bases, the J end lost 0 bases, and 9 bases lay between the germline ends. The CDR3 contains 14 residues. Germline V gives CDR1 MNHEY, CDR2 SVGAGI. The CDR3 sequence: CASSPPDSTDTQYF. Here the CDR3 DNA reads TGTGCCAGCAGTCCCCCCGACAGCACAGATACGCAGTATTTT.

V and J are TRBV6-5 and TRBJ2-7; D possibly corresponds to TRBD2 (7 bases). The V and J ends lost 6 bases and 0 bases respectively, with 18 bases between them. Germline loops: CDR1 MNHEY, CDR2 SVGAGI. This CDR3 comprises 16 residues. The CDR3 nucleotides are TGTGCCAGCAGACCGAGGGGGGGTCTCAACTCCTACGAGCAGTACTTC. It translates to CASRPRGGLNSYEQYF.

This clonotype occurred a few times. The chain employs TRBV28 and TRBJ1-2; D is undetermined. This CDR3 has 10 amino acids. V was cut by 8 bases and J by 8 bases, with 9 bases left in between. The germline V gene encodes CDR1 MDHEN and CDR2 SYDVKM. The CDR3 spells CASYLLGYTF. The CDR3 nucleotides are TGTGCCAGCTACCTGTTAGGCTACACCTTC.

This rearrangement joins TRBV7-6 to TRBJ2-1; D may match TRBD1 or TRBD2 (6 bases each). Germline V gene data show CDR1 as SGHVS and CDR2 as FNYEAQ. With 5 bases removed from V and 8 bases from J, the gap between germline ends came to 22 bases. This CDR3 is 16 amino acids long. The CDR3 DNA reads TGTGCCAGCAGCCCTAACTCTCTAGCGAAGGGGGATGAGCAGTTCTTC. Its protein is CASSPNSLAKGDEQFF.

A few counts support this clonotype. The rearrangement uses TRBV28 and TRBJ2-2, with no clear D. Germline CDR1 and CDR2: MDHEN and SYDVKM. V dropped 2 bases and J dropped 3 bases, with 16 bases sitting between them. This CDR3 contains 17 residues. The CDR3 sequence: CASSLDVSTGYTGELFF. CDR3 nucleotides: TGTGCCAGCAGTTTAGATGTTTCCACTGGATACACCGGGGAGCTGTTTTTT.